This T cell receptor (beta chain) was identified during a study of human T cells and chemical hapten exposure. CDR1 and CDR2 from the germline V gene are KGHSH and LQKENI. The CDR3 consists of 15 residues. The J segment lost 2 bases and the V segment lost 3 bases, leaving 5 bases of the junction unmatched. Time point given: patch test 2, 6 weeks after DPC sensitization. Treatment meaning: therapeutic diphenylcyclopropenone sensitization with weekly scalp DPC. Alopecia patients deemed DPC-suitable, aged 18 to 70, excluding pregnancy. This clonotype was recorded many times. The study's library attached unique molecular identifiers to single cDNA molecules. TCRdb called the RACE reads again in MiXCR, with one record for every CDR3 protein. The sample lists around 360,000 distinct CDR3 sequences; over 6% were seen once.

This receptor was obtained from a woman aged 18-29 years with alopecia areata. Some clones in this sample may be carry-over from other donors' samples. The sample in question was whole blood, obtained in connection with sensitization to the hapten diphenylcyclopropenone (DPC). This chain connects TRBV18 to TRBJ2-3, with TRBD2 identical over 7 bases. The chain's CDR3 is CASSPRLASTDTQYF. CDR3 nucleotides: TGTGCCAGCTCACCTAGACTAGCCTCCACAGATACGCAGTATTTT. Variable domain in full (rest from reference TRBV18 and TRBJ2-3): NAGVMQNPRHLVRRRGQEARLRCSPMKGHSHVYWYRQLPEEGLKFMVYLQKENIIDESGMPKERFSAEFPKEGPSILRIQQVVRGDSAAYFCASSPRLASTDTQYFGPGTRLTVL.